This is a list of T cell receptor beta chains from one sample in a study of T cells in Graves' hyperthyroidism and ophthalmopathy. One entry per CDR3 protein results from TCRdb running MiXCR on the multiplex PCR reads. The sample has approximately 610,000 distinct CDR3 sequences; under 15% are singletons. Sequenced sample: blood. Receptors were obtained from a woman aged 40-49 years with Graves' ophthalmopathy. The CDR3 runs from the conserved cysteine through the conserved F or W. The order of the fields is V gene, CDR3 length, CDR3 protein.

V gene: TRBV6-2/TRBV6-3; CDR3 length: 18; CDR3 protein: CASSYLPGRGGTNQPQHF
V gene: TRBV28; CDR3 length: 12; CDR3 protein: CASRPTAGGYTF
V gene: TRBV30; CDR3 length: 15; CDR3 protein: CAWKLVGSSGNTIYF
V gene: TRBV7-2; CDR3 length: 14; CDR3 protein: CASSPFGRTYEQYF
V gene: TRBV6-2/TRBV6-3; CDR3 length: 11; CDR3 protein: CASSPGPSFDF
V gene: TRBV6-5; CDR3 length: 15; CDR3 protein: CASSPPSGTGETQYF
V gene: TRBV7-9; CDR3 length: 16; CDR3 protein: CASSLAGQGAFYEQYF
V gene: TRBV3-1; CDR3 length: 17; CDR3 protein: CASSHRQGVVPNTEAFF
V gene: TRBV3-1; CDR3 length: 14; CDR3 protein: CASSQVELQETQYF
V gene: TRBV12-3/TRBV12-4; CDR3 length: 13; CDR3 protein: CASSLRRNQPQHF
V gene: TRBV6-2/TRBV6-3; CDR3 length: 14; CDR3 protein: CASSFLDGPGTQYF
V gene: TRBV28; CDR3 length: 15; CDR3 protein: CASSVLAAYSYEQYF
V gene: TRBV12-3/TRBV12-4; CDR3 length: 14; CDR3 protein: CASSFGRLGGTQYF
V gene: TRBV6-2/TRBV6-3; CDR3 length: 13; CDR3 protein: CASTDGGRETQYF
V gene: TRBV30; CDR3 length: 12; CDR3 protein: CAWMSWDSQAFF
V gene: TRBV20-1; CDR3 length: 14; CDR3 protein: CSARERDRVYEQYF
V gene: TRBV5-1; CDR3 length: 15; CDR3 protein: CASRAEAAYTGELFF
V gene: TRBV7-3; CDR3 length: 13; CDR3 protein: CASSLGLGETQYF
V gene: TRBV27; CDR3 length: 13; CDR3 protein: CGTGASGPYEQYF
V gene: TRBV10-1; CDR3 length: 16; CDR3 protein: CASSESRGLPHRELFF
V gene: TRBV6-5; CDR3 length: 13; CDR3 protein: CASSYRLEYGYTF
V gene: TRBV19; CDR3 length: 15; CDR3 protein: CASSLRQDRYTEAFF
V gene: TRBV7-8; CDR3 length: 14; CDR3 protein: CASSSDRFSYEQYF
V gene: TRBV29-1; CDR3 length: 13; CDR3 protein: CSVAGTRKNIQYF
V gene: TRBV19; CDR3 length: 13; CDR3 protein: CASSIGEDTEAFF
V gene: TRBV10-3; CDR3 length: 11; CDR3 protein: CATGDGQSAFF
V gene: TRBV6-1; CDR3 length: 15; CDR3 protein: CASSPSPAGAYEQYF
V gene: TRBV6-5; CDR3 length: 14; CDR3 protein: CASSYSIGRQTQYF
V gene: TRBV6-5; CDR3 length: 13; CDR3 protein: CASSYSRGETQYF
V gene: TRBV6-1; CDR3 length: 14; CDR3 protein: CASSQLETQGTQYF
V gene: TRBV7-7; CDR3 length: 14; CDR3 protein: CASSPTEGASEAFF
V gene: TRBV4-1; CDR3 length: 16; CDR3 protein: CASSQAQGANSYEQYF
V gene: TRBV4-3; CDR3 length: 14; CDR3 protein: CASSQVPSTDTQYF
V gene: TRBV5-1; CDR3 length: 16; CDR3 protein: CASSLGLTSGTYEQYF
V gene: TRBV6-5; CDR3 length: 16; CDR3 protein: CASSYSKVGQGYEQYF
V gene: TRBV12-3/TRBV12-4; CDR3 length: 17; CDR3 protein: CASSFLLQSGLGGELFF
V gene: TRBV28; CDR3 length: 19; CDR3 protein: CASSLGQTSGRWETGELFF
V gene: TRBV12-3/TRBV12-4; CDR3 length: 16; CDR3 protein: CASSIFLLKKGETQYF
V gene: TRBV6-2/TRBV6-3; CDR3 length: 13; CDR3 protein: CASISREALEQYF
V gene: TRBV18; CDR3 length: 16; CDR3 protein: CASSPGMGRVNTEAFF
V gene: TRBV25-1; CDR3 length: 16; CDR3 protein: CASSIPMKGTQETQYF
V gene: TRBV3-1; CDR3 length: 14; CDR3 protein: CASSQDLIAGGMFF
V gene: TRBV13; CDR3 length: 21; CDR3 protein: CASSGDPLGRSVAGVIYEQYF
V gene: TRBV28; CDR3 length: 17; CDR3 protein: CASSFHPGFSSNQPQHF
V gene: TRBV11-2; CDR3 length: 13; CDR3 protein: CASSLVTGGEAFF
V gene: TRBV29-1; CDR3 length: 12; CDR3 protein: CSVGVRGNEQYF
V gene: TRBV18; CDR3 length: 16; CDR3 protein: CASSPNSMSMNTEAFF
V gene: TRBV5-1; CDR3 length: 13; CDR3 protein: CASSAGHTYEQYF
V gene: TRBV28; CDR3 length: 15; CDR3 protein: CASSRRGQAGETQYF
V gene: TRBV20-1; CDR3 length: 15; CDR3 protein: CSANAGGQGPYEQYF
V gene: TRBV28; CDR3 length: 15; CDR3 protein: CASSLLGLGGYGYTF
V gene: TRBV12-3/TRBV12-4; CDR3 length: 14; CDR3 protein: CASSSGYASYEQYF
V gene: TRBV19; CDR3 length: 15; CDR3 protein: CASSEFAQGNSPLHF
V gene: TRBV20-1; CDR3 length: 13; CDR3 protein: CSARPDGYEKLFF
V gene: TRBV20-1; CDR3 length: 16; CDR3 protein: CSARDPPQVSNYGYTF